This TCR beta chain came from a study of blood T cell repertoires in COVID-19 (dated by TCRdb to 2018 to 2021). Concerning the study at large: Samples from collaborators originated in the United States, Italy and Spain and spanned both the acute and convalescent phases of COVID-19. The material from the prospective study consisted of cDNA or gDNA derived from T cells, B-cell-depleted T cells, or PBMCs. The dataset comprised deeply sampled blood TCRbeta repertoires from subjects exposed to, actively infected with, or recovered from COVID-19. The repertoires were made available in a free public database intended to serve as a resource for research on the immune response to SARS-CoV-2. The samples were drawn from two sources: the first 160 participants of the ongoing ImmuneRACE study, and 1,000 to 1,500 subjects contributed by 6 global collaborators. The sample metadata nearly always contained a de-identified subject ID, COVID-19 status, age in years and sex. HLA class I and class II types, where available, came from metadata supplied by the sample provider rather than from assay-based typing. What the authors observed across the whole study: Clinical and demographic metadata were provided uncurated, with the amount varying by source and participant.

TCRbeta CDR3 regions were amplified from genomic DNA by means of the immunoSEQ Assay, a bias-controlled multiplex PCR. The authors processed their data as follows. Nucleated cell counts per sample were estimated from amplification of reference gene primers within the assay. To quantify the absolute abundance of each unique TCRbeta CDR3 rearrangement, sequence reads were collapsed and filtered. For each sample, productive Simpson clonality was calculated by taking the square root of Simpson's diversity index across productive rearrangements. The clones in this table, taken by TCRdb from immuneACCESS, are in-frame only. Not every clone is retained; where verified, under half of the shortfall comes from an unresolved V gene, and the cause of the rest is unknown. V and J calls and clone size follow that table, whereas D and trimming were derived from the DNA. The sample table lists about 130,000 clones, about 89% of them with a count of one. The top ten hold roughly 11% of the sample.

The CDR3 goes from the cysteine to the phenylalanine over 16 residues. Of the read, only the CDR3 DNA is kept; its 48 bases are in frame from base 1. The germline V and J ends show losses of 4 bases and 8 bases respectively, and no gene match explains 15 bases of the junction. CDR1 and CDR2 (SGHRS, YFSETQ) derive from the germline V gene. About this clone: Its target antigen remains unknown. No quality values exist for individual bases; no much larger clone is one base distant.

In Seattle, one collaborating source enrolled patients while the infection was active and tracked those patients longitudinally over the course of disease. The collaborating institutions used their own protocols to collect whole blood in K2EDTA tubes. For TCRbeta analysis, collaborators shipped samples in one of three forms: frozen whole blood, isolated PBMCs, or DNA extracted from either of those sample types. The receptor's source is a woman between 65 and 79 years old with COVID-19, enrolled during active disease. The chain joins TRBV5-1 to TRBJ2-1; a stretch of 7 junction bases matches TRBD2. Material for sequencing was peripheral blood. This receptor has the CDR3 CASSVAAGPPVDEQFF. The base sequence is TGCGCCAGCAGCGTAGCAGCGGGACCCCCGGTTGATGAGCAGTTCTTC.